A selection of T cell receptor beta chains follows, all from one sample in a study of beta chain features in type 1 diabetes. Clones were sequenced by immunoSEQ multiplex PCR, and TCRdb holds only the in-frame ones, with some missing. The data hold about 390,000 clones, with 8.5% to 10% observed a single time. Material for sequencing was central memory CD4+ T cells from blood. The receptors come from a man in his thirties or forties with type 1 diabetes. CDR3s include the opening cysteine and the closing phenylalanine or tryptophan. D genes are given only for firm matches. Only some rows state a clone size, as once, few, many or a class for expanded clones.

clone_size,j_call,v_call,d_call,cdr3_length,cdr3_aa,cdr3_nt
few,TRBJ2-2,TRBV7-3,.,16,CASSPIGGESAGELFF,TGTGCCAGCAGCCCAATAGGGGGAGAATCGGCCGGGGAGCTGTTTTTT
few,TRBJ2-2,TRBV10-3,TRBD1,14,CAIRPGQGTGELFF,TGTGCCATCAGACCTGGACAGGGCACCGGGGAGCTGTTTTTT
many,TRBJ2-7,TRBV18,.,13,CASSPAADYEQYF,TGTGCCAGCTCACCAGCAGCGGACTACGAGCAGTACTTC
few,TRBJ1-1,TRBV19,.,14,CASSIRGGDTEAFF,TGTGCCAGTAGTATAAGGGGTGGTGACACTGAAGCTTTCTTT
few,TRBJ2-1,TRBV4-1,TRBD2,19,CASSQDPASGRARDNEQFF,TGCGCCAGCAGCCAAGATCCGGCTAGCGGGAGGGCGCGGGACAATGAGCAGTTCTTC
.,TRBJ1-1,TRBV28,.,14,CATLMGAQGIRAFF,TGTGCCACCTTAATGGGAGCCCAGGGGATCAGGGCTTTCTTT
.,TRBJ1-2,TRBV11-2,.,14,CASSLDVWGYGYTF,TGTGCCAGCAGCTTAGATGTCTGGGGCTATGGCTACACCTTC
many,TRBJ2-1,TRBV19,TRBD2,13,CASSLAGPNEQFF,TGTGCCAGTAGTCTAGCGGGACCCAATGAGCAGTTCTTC
many,TRBJ1-5,TRBV28,.,15,CASSGDRRGDQPQHF,TGTGCCAGCAGCGGTGACAGGAGGGGTGATCAGCCCCAGCATTTT
once,TRBJ1-1,TRBV11-2,TRBD1,14,CASSSATGAKGAFF,TGTGCCAGCAGCTCAGCGACAGGGGCTAAGGGAGCTTTCTTT
.,TRBJ1-1,TRBV27,.,12,CASSRVGGEAFF,TGTGCCAGCAGCCGGGTGGGAGGTGAAGCTTTCTTT
.,TRBJ2-7,TRBV5-4,TRBD2,15,CASSLESSGSYEQYF,TGTGCCAGCAGCTTGGAGTCTAGCGGGAGCTACGAGCAGTACTTC
.,TRBJ2-7,TRBV28,TRBD2,16,CASRPTGRELVDEQYF,TGTGCCAGCAGACCCACGGGGCGGGAGCTCGTTGACGAGCAGTACTTC
few,TRBJ2-1,TRBV6-1,TRBD2,13,CASGTSGRNEQFF,TGTGCCAGTGGGACTAGCGGGAGGAATGAGCAGTTCTTC
.,TRBJ2-3,TRBV9,.,14,CASSARLVPHTQYF,TGTGCCAGCAGCGCCCGACTAGTCCCACATACGCAGTATTTT
.,TRBJ2-1,TRBV11-2,TRBD1,16,CASSLGWTGIGDEQFF,TGTGCCAGCAGCTTAGGGTGGACAGGGATTGGCGATGAGCAGTTCTTC
.,TRBJ2-1,TRBV2,.,18,CASSGYSQGTSSYNEQFF,TGTGCCAGCAGTGGCTATTCCCAGGGGACGAGCTCCTACAATGAGCAGTTCTTC
few,TRBJ2-7,TRBV5-1,.,13,CASSPDGTGEQYF,TGCGCCAGCAGTCCCGACGGGACGGGGGAGCAGTACTTC
few,TRBJ2-1,TRBV28,TRBD2,16,CASSPPTSGSGNEQFF,TGTGCCAGCAGTCCCCCCACTAGCGGGAGTGGCAATGAGCAGTTCTTC
.,TRBJ1-3,TRBV30,.,14,CAWSGGYSGNTIYF,TGTGCCTGGAGTGGAGGTTACTCTGGAAACACCATATATTTT
.,TRBJ1-1,TRBV6-5,TRBD1,15,CASSEHTGGITEAFF,TGTGCCAGCAGCGAACACACAGGGGGCATTACTGAAGCTTTCTTT
few,TRBJ2-5,TRBV29-1,.,13,CSADTGHAETQYF,TGCAGCGCCGATACGGGGCATGCAGAGACCCAGTACTTC
few,TRBJ2-1,TRBV27,TRBD2,15,CASRPGTTSYNEQFF,TGTGCCAGCAGACCGGGGACTACCTCCTACAATGAGCAGTTCTTC
few,TRBJ2-3,TRBV7-9,.,14,CASSLSTSTDTQYF,TGTGCCAGCAGCCTATCTACGTCCACAGATACGCAGTATTTT
.,TRBJ2-2,TRBV5-6,.,12,CASSLEIGELFF,TGTGCCAGCAGCTTGGAGATCGGGGAGCTGTTTTTT
.,TRBJ2-5,TRBV6-6,.,13,CASTLTPGETQYF,TGTGCCAGCACCCTCACCCCGGGGGAGACCCAGTACTTC
.,TRBJ2-2,TRBV5-1,.,16,CASSSGDSLNTGELFF,TGCGCCAGCAGCTCGGGGGACAGCTTGAACACCGGGGAGCTGTTTTTT
.,TRBJ1-1,TRBV7-9,.,16,CASSLGGTPEGTEAFF,TGTGCCAGCAGCTTAGGCGGGACTCCTGAAGGCACTGAAGCTTTCTTT
.,TRBJ1-2,TRBV28,.,13,CASSIGFSGGYTF,TGTGCCAGCAGTATCGGTTTTTCTGGTGGCTACACCTTC
few,TRBJ2-1,TRBV2,TRBD2,15,CASSLWTSGLGEQFF,TGTGCCAGCAGTCTGTGGACTAGCGGGCTCGGTGAGCAGTTCTTC
.,TRBJ1-1,TRBV28,.,14,CASSGPTGGTEAFF,TGTGCCAGCAGTGGGCCCACAGGAGGCACTGAAGCTTTCTTT
few,TRBJ2-7,TRBV6-5,.,16,CASSFPGPLLAYEQYF,TGTGCCAGCAGTTTCCCCGGGCCACTGTTAGCATACGAGCAGTACTTC
.,TRBJ2-7,TRBV28,TRBD1,14,CASRGQGEELGQYF,TGTGCCAGCAGGGGACAGGGGGAGGAATTAGGGCAGTACTTC
few,TRBJ1-2,TRBV6-4,.,12,CASSAPQGGYTF,TGTGCCAGCAGTGCCCCACAAGGGGGCTACACCTTC
few,TRBJ1-2,TRBV30,.,15,CAWGPYSRLNYGYTF,TGTGCCTGGGGCCCCTATTCCAGGCTAAACTATGGCTACACCTTC
.,TRBJ1-5,TRBV30,TRBD1,15,CAWSPLDRGAQPQHF,TGTGCCTGGAGTCCATTGGACAGGGGTGCTCAGCCCCAGCATTTT
.,TRBJ2-3,TRBV4-3,.,15,CASSQAPGSTDTQYF,TGCGCCAGCAGCCAAGCCCCCGGTAGCACAGATACGCAGTATTTT
.,TRBJ2-7,TRBV7-2,.,12,CASSLEFDEQYF,TGTGCCAGCAGCTTAGAGTTTGACGAGCAGTACTTC
.,TRBJ2-2,TRBV19,TRBD2,17,CASSIAPSGSATGELFF,TGTGCCAGTAGTATAGCCCCTAGCGGGAGTGCCACCGGGGAGCTGTTTTTT
few,TRBJ2-1,TRBV5-1,.,13,CASSISTVNEQFF,TGCGCCAGCAGCATCTCGACAGTTAATGAGCAGTTCTTC
.,TRBJ2-5,TRBV11-3,TRBD2,14,CASSPARGQETQYF,TGTGCCAGCAGCCCAGCGCGGGGGCAAGAGACCCAGTACTTC
.,TRBJ2-3,TRBV5-1,TRBD2,16,CASSSGALAGTDTQYF,TGCGCCAGCAGCTCCGGGGCACTAGCGGGGACAGATACGCAGTATTTT
few,TRBJ2-7,TRBV25-1,.,12,CAHETNSYEQYF,TGTGCGCACGAGACTAACTCCTACGAGCAGTACTTC
.,TRBJ2-2,TRBV18,.,16,CASSPPTGMSAGELFF,TGTGCCAGCTCACCGCCGACAGGAATGAGCGCCGGGGAGCTGTTTTTT
.,TRBJ1-4,TRBV6-1,TRBD1,15,CASSEPGGTNEKLFF,TGTGCCAGCAGTGAACCAGGGGGTACTAATGAAAAACTGTTTTTT
.,TRBJ2-6,TRBV28,.,14,CASIWFSGANVLTF,TGTGCCAGCATCTGGTTCTCTGGGGCCAACGTCCTGACTTTC
.,TRBJ2-4,TRBV7-2,.,15,CASSQDAGVASIQYF,TGTGCCAGCAGCCAAGATGCTGGAGTAGCGAGCATTCAGTACTTC
.,TRBJ2-3,TRBV6-5,.,14,CASSPRTGEDTQYF,TGTGCCAGCAGTCCAAGGACGGGAGAAGATACGCAGTATTTT
many,TRBJ1-3,TRBV28,.,14,CASRWTSSGNTIYF,TGTGCCAGCAGGTGGACAAGCTCTGGAAACACCATATATTTT
.,TRBJ2-6,TRBV5-1,.,11,CASRTANVLTF,TGCGCCAGCAGGACGGCCAACGTCCTGACTTTC
.,TRBJ2-1,TRBV5-1,.,14,CASSSGAAYNEQFF,TGCGCCAGCAGCTCGGGAGCGGCCTACAATGAGCAGTTCTTC
many,TRBJ2-1,TRBV28,.,16,CASSFSRASNHNEQFF,TGTGCCAGCAGTTTCTCCCGGGCCTCGAACCACAATGAGCAGTTCTTC
few,TRBJ2-1,TRBV4-1,.,16,CASSPYAAGPNNEQFF,TGCGCCAGCAGCCCCTACGCGGCGGGACCTAACAATGAGCAGTTCTTC
.,TRBJ1-2,TRBV6-1,.,11,CASSDFRGYTF,TGTGCCAGCAGTGATTTCCGGGGCTACACCTTC